Here is one T cell receptor (beta chain) with its context. What it recognizes is unknown. With 1 base removed from V and 1 base from J, the gap between germline ends came to 16 bases. Germline CDR1 and CDR2: SSHAT and FNYEAQ (reference sequence). The length of the CDR3 is 17 residues. This record belongs to a study of chemoradiotherapy in HPV16-positive cancers. For the study at large: Candidate HPV-specific clones and shared TCR motifs came from two HPV16-positive patients.

Overall study results and limits: Better recurrence-free survival went with HPV-responsive T-cell expansion in HPV16-positive patients. Candidate HPV-specific clones and E7-related TCR motifs grew in tumor during treatment.

The repertoire was sequenced with immunoSEQ multiplex PCR; TCRdb's copy has only in-frame clones and lacks some. This table has fewer than 3,000 clones, about 81% appearing once. The sequencing used tumor tissue, collected from a patient who underwent chemoradiotherapy. The TCR sequence derives from a human donor with HPV-associated anogenital cancer. V and J are TRBV7-7 and TRBJ2-5; D may be TRBD2 (6 bases). The CDR3 DNA reads TGTGCCAGCAGCTTAGTCGAGGGTGGCGGGGCCCAAGAGACCCAGTACTTC. Amino acids: CASSLVEGGGAQETQYF.